This TCR beta chain comes out of a study of beta chain features in type 1 diabetes. Overall study findings and caveats: Within each of all four CD4+ subsets, Type 1 diabetes patients had TCRB CDR3s that were moderately but significantly shorter.

This clone has just a few counts. The antigen remains unidentified. Germline loops: CDR1 SEHNR, CDR2 FQNEAQ (reference sequence). Trimming pared 6 bases from V and 0 bases from J, leaving 20 bases between. The CDR3 loop spans 17 amino acids. Sequenced material consisted of expressed TCRB transcripts (all of the isolated RNA was reverse transcribed). Sequenced by immunoSEQ multiplex PCR; TCRdb stores in-frame clones only, minus some. The repertoire holds fewer than 300,000 clones, 11% seen once, with approximately 0.015% in the top ten. Sequenced material: naive CD4+ T cells from blood. The source of this sequence is a man aged 25-45 years with type 1 diabetes. This chain links TRBV7-9 with TRBJ1-2; no clear D gene. The CDR3 loop reads CASSKYSGSPSNYGYTF. CDR3 sequence (DNA): TGTGCCAGCAGTAAATACTCCGGGTCCCCGTCTAACTATGGCTACACCTTC.